The 32 T cell receptor beta chains listed next were all sequenced from one sample in a study of molecular identifiers for immune sequencing clone quantification. Each CDR3 protein gets one entry after TCRdb re-called the PCR reads with MiXCR. The sample has about 640,000 distinct CDR3 sequences, 15% to 20% seen once. Sequences were obtained from naive CD8+ T cells from blood, with Jurkat cell RNA spiked in. Regarding subset: FACS-sorted CD8+CD4-CCR7+CD45RA+ naive T cells. These receptors originate from a human donor in good health. Some libraries in this study had Jurkat cell RNA spiked in.

This clonotype occurred many times. V and J are TRBV29-1 and TRBJ2-3, with 9 positions matching TRBD1. After removal of 4 bases from V and 4 bases from J, the junction contained 15 bases not matched to a gene. The germline CDR1 and CDR2 sequences are SQVTM and ANQGSEA. The CDR3 contains 17 residues. The CDR3 spells CSVAGTGRLDSPDTQYF. The CDR3 nucleotides read TGCAGCGTTGCCGGGACAGGGAGGCTTGATAGCCCAGATACGCAGTATTTT.

The table lists this clonotype with many counts. This rearrangement joins TRBV7-9 to TRBJ2-7; 7 bases match TRBD2. V was clipped by 5 bases and J by 2 bases; unmatched bases: 6. The CDR3 consists of 14 residues. The germline V gene encodes CDR1 SEHNR and CDR2 FQNEAQ (reference sequence). The CDR3 DNA follows: TGTGCCAGCAGCCCAACAGCGGGAACCTACGAGCAGTACTTC. Residues: CASSPTAGTYEQYF.

The sample holds many counts of this clonotype. J is TRBJ2-6 and V is TRBV6-6; perhaps D is TRBD1 or TRBD2 (5 bases each). The germline V and J ends were trimmed by 6 bases and 0 bases, with 27 bases remaining between them. The CDR3 covers 21 residues. Germline V gene sequence: CDR1 MNHNY, CDR2 SVGAGI (reference sequence). The CDR3 sequence: CASSKAASGRITLSGANVLTF. CDR3 bases: TGTGCCAGCAGCAAAGCGGCGTCGGGACGGATAACTCTCTCTGGGGCCAACGTCCTGACTTTC.

For this clonotype: Possible read error: a much larger clone is one base away. The gene calls are TRBV30 and TRBJ2-2, with D unresolved. The CDR3 contains 14 residues. The germline CDR1 and CDR2 sequences are GTSNPN and SVGIG (reference sequence). Between the trimmed V and J ends, which lost 2 bases and 0 bases, there was a span of 7 bases. The CDR3 DNA reads as TGTGCCTGGAGTTGGCCAGCGAACACCGGGGAGCTGTTTTTT. This sequence encodes CAWSWPANTGELFF.

This clonotype has a count of ten or more. This chain links TRBV25-1 with TRBJ2-5, with 8 bases fitting TRBD1. Germline-derived CDR1 and CDR2 are MGHDK and SYGVNS. Germline trimming cut 8 bases from V and 4 bases from J; bases unmatched to any gene: 6. CDR3 size: 13 residues. CDR3 loop: CASGWTGRETQYF. The CDR3 coding sequence is TGTGCCAGCGGTTGGACAGGGCGAGAGACCCAGTACTTC.

A few counts support this clonotype. The chain has TRBV7-9 and TRBJ2-3; tentatively, D is TRBD2 (7 bases). The V end lost 3 bases, the J end lost 4 bases, and 14 bases lay between the germline ends. The CDR3 is 15 amino acids. Germline loops: CDR1 SEHNR, CDR2 FQNEAQ (reference sequence). The CDR3 region is CASSLLGGGADTQYF. The CDR3 DNA reads as TGTGCCAGCAGCTTGTTAGGGGGAGGGGCAGATACGCAGTATTTT.

The chain has TRBV5-1 and TRBJ2-1; D might be TRBD1 (5 bases). The CDR3 sequence is 14 residues long. Trimming stripped 0 bases from V and 8 bases from J, with 12 bases between. Per the germline V gene, CDR1 is SGHRS and CDR2 is YFSETQ. The CDR3, as DNA: TGCGCCAGCAGCTTGGCGGCAGGGAAGTATGAGCAGTTCTTC. It translates to CASSLAAGKYEQFF.

This clonotype has ten or more counts. The genes are TRBV13 and TRBJ2-3; D perhaps matches TRBD2 (6 bases). Germline-derived CDR1 and CDR2 are PRHDT and FYEKMQ (reference sequence). This CDR3 is 12 amino acids long. V was pared by 4 bases and J by 5 bases, with 7 bases between. CDR3 protein: CASSSGVDTQYF. The CDR3 DNA follows: TGTGCCAGCAGCTCGGGGGTAGATACGCAGTATTTT.

This chain connects TRBV4-3 to TRBJ2-7; TRBD1 matches 7 bases. There are 15 residues in the CDR3. The germline V gene has CDR1 LGHNA and CDR2 YSLEER. The J segment lost 5 bases and the V segment lost 3 bases, leaving 10 bases of the junction unmatched. CDR3 DNA: TGCGCCAGCAGCCAGGACCGAGGGGGCCAGGACGAGCAGTACTTC. It yields the protein CASSQDRGGQDEQYF.

This chain joins TRBV20-1 and TRBJ1-2; D not certain. The CDR3 runs 14 residues. Per germline, CDR1 DFQATT and CDR2 SNEGSKA (reference sequence). Trimming removed 0 bases from V and 4 bases from J, with 12 bases in between. The CDR3 DNA reads as TGCAGTGCTAGAGATACGCCAGAACTCTATGGCTACACCTTC. This gives the protein CSARDTPELYGYTF.

With respect to this clonotype: Since a much larger clone is just one base distant, this may be a read error. The rearrangement links TRBV24-1 to TRBJ2-2; D is uncertain. Germline values: CDR1 KGHDR, CDR2 SFDVKD. CDR3 length equals 13 residues. The CDR3 nucleotides read TGTGTCACCAGTGGCCCTTACACCGGGGAGCTGTTTTTT. This sequence encodes CVTSGPYTGELFF.

The sample holds many counts of this clonotype. The gene calls are TRBV7-9 and TRBJ2-7; D is unclear. Between the trimmed V and J ends, which lost 4 bases and 3 bases, there was a span of 13 bases. This CDR3 is 14 amino acids long. Germline loops: CDR1 SEHNR, CDR2 FQNEAQ (reference sequence). The CDR3 coding sequence is TGTGCCAGCAGCTCCGAAGTCAATCGCTACGAGCAGTACTTC. Its translation: CASSSEVNRYEQYF.

At least ten counts were recorded for this clonotype. This sequence joins TRBV2 and TRBJ1-4; maybe TRBD1 (5 bases). CDR3 size: 13 residues. Trimming took off 2 bases at V and 5 bases at J, with 6 bases between the two ends. CDR1 and CDR2 (germline): SNHLY, FYNNEI. In DNA form, the CDR3 reads TGTGCCAGCAGTGAACAGGGCAATGAAAAACTGTTTTTT. Its translation: CASSEQGNEKLFF.

The CDR3 bases are TGTGCCAGCAGTGAGGCCGACAGACCCAAAAACAATGAGCAGTTCTTC. The encoded protein is CASSEADRPKNNEQFF. The gene calls are TRBV28 and TRBJ2-1; a possible D gene is TRBD1 (5 bases). Germline V gene lookup returns CDR1 MDHEN and CDR2 SYDVKM. The length of the CDR3 is 16 residues. V lost 5 bases and J lost 5, with 19 bases in between.

Ten or more counts support this clonotype. This chain uses TRBV3-1 with TRBJ2-7, with a possible D match to TRBD2 (5 bases). The germline V gene has CDR1 LGHDT and CDR2 YNNKEL (reference sequence). V gave up 1 base and J gave up 0 bases, with 7 bases separating them. The CDR3 extends over 14 amino acids. The CDR3 spells CASSQVLASYEQYF. CDR3 in DNA: TGTGCCAGCAGCCAAGTGCTAGCCTCCTACGAGCAGTACTTC.

The CDR3 sequence is CASSPPSMENTGELFF. The CDR3 bases are TGTGCCAGCAGCCCCCCCTCTATGGAGAACACCGGGGAGCTGTTTTTT. This chain connects TRBV6-5 to TRBJ2-2; D unclear. V lost 6 bases and J 1 base, leaving 15 bases between the germline ends. The CDR3 totals 16 residues. The germline CDR1 and CDR2 sequences are MNHEY and SVGAGI.

Of note for this clonotype: A much larger clone lies a single base off, so this may be a read error. This rearrangement joins TRBV12-3 or TRBV12-4 to TRBJ2-6; D call uncertain. This CDR3 comprises 16 residues. Between the trimmed V and J ends, which lost 5 bases and 0 bases, there was a span of 11 bases. CDR3 protein: CASSTGSSSGANVLTF. For the CDR3, the DNA is TGTGCCAGCAGTACCGGTTCCAGCTCTGGGGCCAACGTCCTGACTTTC.

This clonotype has just a few counts. V is TRBV6-6 and J is TRBJ2-2; D not certain. CDR1 is MNHNY, CDR2 SVGAGI, per germline (reference sequence). With 2 bases removed from V and 6 bases from J, the gap between germline ends came to 10 bases. The CDR3 totals 14 residues. The CDR3 loop is CASSYIPGPGELFF. The CDR3 nucleotides are TGTGCCAGCAGTTACATCCCTGGGCCCGGGGAGCTGTTTTTT.

This chain's CDR3 is CASSQQGRSYEQYF. The CDR3 DNA reads TGCGCCAGCAGCCAGCAGGGACGGTCCTACGAGCAGTACTTC. V is TRBV4-1 and J is TRBJ2-7, with D perhaps TRBD1 or TRBD2 (5 bases each). This CDR3 spans 14 amino acids. Trimming cost V 3 bases and J 1 base, with 10 bases left between them. Germline V gives CDR1 MGHRA, CDR2 YSYEKL.

This clonotype was seen ten or more times. V and J are TRBV6-2 or TRBV6-3 and TRBJ2-3; D gene unclear. Per the germline V gene, CDR1 is MNHEY and CDR2 is SVGEGT. Trimming stripped 6 bases from V and 2 bases from J, with 12 bases between. This CDR3 region has 14 residues. The CDR3 loop is CASSPGFTTDTQYF. The DNA of the CDR3 is TGTGCCAGCAGCCCCGGTTTTACCACAGATACGCAGTATTTT.

On this clonotype itself: Just one base apart from a much larger clone, this may be a read error. A read error is likely, as this CDR3 ends without the conserved phenylalanine or tryptophan. This chain joins TRBV5-1 and TRBJ2-7; 10 nucleotides line up with TRBD2. Trimming at V came to 5 bases and at J to 2 bases, leaving 7 bases not matched to a gene. Germline-derived CDR1 and CDR2 are SGHRS and YFSETQ. The CDR3 contains 15 residues. CDR3 loop: CASSLLAGATYEQYS. In DNA, the CDR3 is TGCGCCAGCAGTTTGCTAGCGGGGGCCACCTACGAGCAGTACTCC.

The sample holds a few counts of this clonotype. The chain recombines TRBV24-1 with TRBJ2-1; D gene uncertain. CDR3 length equals 15 residues. CDR1 and CDR2 (germline): KGHDR, SFDVKD. The V end was cut by 3 bases, the J end by 3 bases, with 11 bases between. The CDR3 is CATSDRRSNYNEQFF. CDR3 in DNA: TGTGCCACCAGTGATCGGCGGTCAAACTACAATGAGCAGTTCTTC.

This clonotype has ten or more counts. The V gene is TRBV29-1, the J gene TRBJ1-1; 9 bases map to TRBD1. Germline V gene lookup returns CDR1 SQVTM and CDR2 ANQGSEA. The V segment lost 4 bases and the J segment 4 bases; nucleotides outside the gene matches: 10. This CDR3 has 15 residues. The CDR3 DNA reads TGCAGCGTTGCCGGGACTGACAGGGGGGGCACTGAAGCTTTCTTT. This sequence encodes CSVAGTDRGGTEAFF.

This clonotype was detected many times. This chain joins TRBV19 and TRBJ2-7, with 11 bases that match TRBD2. Germline CDR1 LNHDA, CDR2 SQIVND (reference sequence). V dropped 11 bases and J dropped 6; count of bases not matched to a gene: 12. The CDR3 runs to 14 residues. The CDR3 here is CASKKLAGAVEQYF. Here the CDR3 DNA reads TGTGCCTCCAAGAAACTAGCGGGAGCCGTCGAGCAGTACTTC.

In its sample, this clonotype was seen many times. V and J are TRBV12-3 or TRBV12-4 and TRBJ2-3; 7 bases line up with TRBD1. Trimming cost V 5 bases and J 0 bases; bases outside gene matches: 8. This CDR3 has 16 amino acids. The CDR3 sequence is CASSVRQGTSTDTQYF. The CDR3 DNA is TGTGCCAGCAGTGTCAGACAGGGAACTAGCACAGATACGCAGTATTTT.

This clonotype was seen at least ten times. CDR3 loop: CASSRAESTDTQYF. CDR3 sequence (DNA): TGTGCCAGCAGCCGCGCTGAAAGCACAGATACGCAGTATTTT. The V gene is TRBV4-2, the J gene TRBJ2-3; D is uncertain. The V end was cut by 4 bases, the J end by 0 bases, with 8 bases between. The CDR3 sequence is 14 residues long. CDR1 is LGHNA and CDR2 is YNFKEQ in the germline V gene.

This clonotype has more than one count but fewer than ten. The V and J genes are TRBV7-6 and TRBJ2-2; 7 bases align to TRBD1. Trimming took 3 bases from V and 4 from J; bases not matched to a gene: 5. Germline V lookup: CDR1 SGHVS, CDR2 FNYEAQ. This CDR3 is 15 amino acids long. CDR3 sequence reads: CASSFGAGGTGELFF. The DNA for the CDR3 is TGTGCCAGCAGCTTTGGGGCAGGGGGCACCGGGGAGCTGTTTTTT.

This clonotype was found once. A much larger clonotype is one base distant, so this may be a read error. This chain connects TRBV2 to TRBJ1-2; tentatively, D is TRBD1 (5 bases). Germline V gene sequence: CDR1 SNHLY, CDR2 FYNNEI. Deletions cut 4 bases from V and 4 bases from J, with 19 bases between. CDR3 length equals 16 residues. The CDR3 sequence: CASSGGRAHPVYGYTF. The CDR3 DNA is TGTGCCAGCAGTGGGGGCCGGGCCCATCCTGTCTATGGCTACACCTTC.

This clonotype was counted many times. The chain recombines TRBV7-9 with TRBJ1-1; D ambiguous. V shed 1 base and J shed 7 bases, with 7 bases lying between them. Germline loops: CDR1 SEHNR, CDR2 FQNEAQ (reference sequence). CDR3 length: 12 residues. CDR3 bases: TGTGCCAGCAGCTTAGTGGCCAGTGAAGCTTTCTTT. Residues: CASSLVASEAFF. Supplemented by reference TRBV7-9 and TRBJ1-1, the full variable domain reads DTGVSQNPRHKITKRGQNVTFRCDPISEHNRLYWYRQTLGQGPEFLTYFQNEAQLEKSRLLSDRFSAERPKGSFSTLEIQRTEQGDSAMYLCASSLVASEAFFGQGTRLTVV.

This clonotype has ten or more counts. The chain links TRBV28 to TRBJ2-3, with 9 positions matching TRBD2. V dropped 3 bases and J dropped 0; count of bases not matched to a gene: 7. Germline lookup yields CDR1 MDHEN and CDR2 SYDVKM. The CDR3 covers 17 residues. The chain's CDR3 is CASSLLAGRSSTDTQYF. For the CDR3, the DNA is TGTGCCAGCAGTTTGCTAGCGGGGCGATCTAGCACAGATACGCAGTATTTT.

This clonotype was observed a handful of times. One base away lies a much larger clone, so this may be a sequencing read error. The rearrangement links TRBV4-1 to TRBJ1-1; TRBD1 matches at 8 bases. The CDR3 covers 15 residues. CDR1 and CDR2 (germline): MGHRA, YSYEKL. Trimming took 1 base from V and 0 from J; bases not matched to a gene: 1. The CDR3 coding sequence is TGCGCCAGCAGCCAAGGGACAGGGTTGAACACTGAAGCTTTCTTT. Encoded protein: CASSQGTGLNTEAFF.

About this clonotype itself: Germline is not matched at one junction end, which may reflect a read error. The rearrangement links TRBV13 to TRBJ2-3, with TRBD1 identical over 8 bases. Germline-derived CDR1 and CDR2 are PRHDT and FYEKMQ (reference sequence). CDR3 length equals 16 residues. DNA of the CDR3: TGTGCCAGCAACTTAAGCCAGGGGGCGAGCACAGATACGCAGTATTTT. Translating gives CASNLSQGASTDTQYF. Complete variable domain (other parts from reference TRBV13 and TRBJ2-3): AAGVIQSPRHLIKEKRETATLKCYPIPRHDTVYWYQQGPGQDPQFLISFYEKMQSDKGSIPDRFSAQQFSDYHSELNMSSLELGDSALYFCASNLSQGASTDTQYFGPGTRLTVL.